This TCR beta chain was profiled in a study of response to subunit inactivated influenza vaccine. This CDR3 spans 18 amino acids. Using its own MiXCR run on the RT-PCR reads, TCRdb lists one record per CDR3 protein. The sample records about 620,000 distinct CDR3 sequences, about 11% being singletons. The data were also submitted as part of a second study, on T cells expressing NK-cell markers. That report notes: 5'RACE template switching with UMIs generated TCR beta cDNA. Repertoires of TCR beta were obtained from T cells sorted as CD3+CD56+NKG2C+, CD3+CD56+NKG2C- and CD3+CD56-NKG2C+. Seven sequenced donors out of eight were HCMV-seropositive, one seronegative. The authors applied an anti-gamma-delta TCR antibody in several experiments, and it restricted sorting to alpha-beta TCR T cells.

V usage is TRBV21-1 and J usage is TRBJ2-6; the table's D call of TRBD1 was not tested on the DNA. TRBV21-1 is a pseudogene. Source: PBMCs from blood, taken on the day of vaccination. This TCR came from a man aged 45-65 years who received an inactivated influenza vaccine. The DNA for the CDR3 is TGTGCCAGCGGCGGGCCGGGACAGGGATCCTCTGGGGCCAACGTCCTGACTTTC. Translation gives CASGGPGQGSSGANVLTF.